This TCR beta chain was recorded in a study of molecular identifiers for immune sequencing clone quantification. On this clonotype: No antigen is known for it.

The authors built bulk TCR libraries by previously described methods with listed TCR primers. From the PCR reads, TCRdb called clonotypes with MiXCR, one entry per CDR3 protein. This repertoire shows 460,000 or so distinct CDR3 sequences, around 23% found once; its top ten account for roughly 0.79%. Overall study results and limits: Same-barcode identical TCR molecules could make highly expanded clones look smaller than they are.

The germline V gene has CDR1 LGHNA and CDR2 YSLEER. V was pared by 1 base and J by 6 bases, with 8 bases of the junction left unmatched. The CDR3 totals 17 residues. Sorted inputs of 20,000 to 1,000,000 cells, with 10%, 30% or 50% RNA, yielded naive CD8 libraries. The chain employs TRBV4-3 and TRBJ2-3, with 12 nucleotides matching TRBD2. Sequencing was carried out using naive CD8+ T cells from blood, with Jurkat cell RNA spiked in. Noted subset: FACS-sorted CD8+CD4-CCR7+CD45RA+ naive T cells. The origin of this receptor is a human donor in good health. Some libraries in this study had Jurkat cell RNA spiked in. The CDR3 DNA reads as TGCGCCAGCAGCCAAGTCTTGACTAGCGGGGGAACGGATACGCAGTATTTT. Translation: CASSQVLTSGGTDTQYF.